The source of this TCR beta chain is a study of neurological immune-mediated disorders (dated by TCRdb to between 2018 and 2020). Describing the broader study: Of the roughly 34 multiple sclerosis patients, about 30 had relapsing-remitting MS and 3 had secondary progressive MS. Using UMI-based sequencing, the study compared peripheral blood TCR-beta repertoires from patients with HTLV-I-associated myelopathy (HAM/TSP), patients with multiple sclerosis, and healthy controls. The 85 to 110 TCR-beta libraries included longitudinal samples, technical triplicates and paired sorted CD4+ and CD8+ T-cell subsets alongside PBMC samples. The cohort comprised some 71 subjects: roughly 15 HAM/TSP patients, some 34 multiple sclerosis patients and 20 healthy controls. The research as a whole found: TCR clonal expansion was highest in HAM/TSP patients and lowest in MS patients, with MS patients falling below even healthy controls. No clinical or MRI features were associated with the MS cluster, and the authors said that larger cohorts are needed. Expanded clones from different subjects shared no identical CDR3 amino acid sequences, which suggests that TCR-beta repertoires were private in all groups. In phylogenetic analysis, the repertoires of 18 of 34 MS patients grouped into a cluster of related CDR3 sequences, which suggests a possible signature at the repertoire level.

cDNA was synthesized by template-switch 5'RACE using a primer with a 10-nucleotide random unique molecular identifier that tagged each TCR transcript. Every sequencing run covered 15-18 subjects and yielded more than 170 million TCR-beta sequences. The RNeasy kit was used to extract total RNA. TCR-beta VDJ regions were amplified with primers for the TCR constant region and the 5'RACE anchor, using the KAPA Real-time Library Amplification kit. A first PCR added sample indexes and Illumina adaptors, after which a second PCR increased the library yield. After purification with Ampure beads, the TCR product of roughly 650 bp was size-selected on a 2% E-gel SizeSelection system. Before pooling, library quality was assessed on a Bioanalyzer, concentration was determined with Qubit, and library quantification was performed with the Kapa Library Quantification kit. Paired-end 2 x 150 bp sequencing of the libraries was performed on an Illumina HiSeq 2500. To increase sequence diversity, roughly 25-31% phiX was spiked into each library pool. The original pipeline was this. Quality-filtered reads were processed with the UMI-based MiGEC pipeline, which removed over 85% of raw TCR sequences during error correction. VDJ genes were aligned to IMGT germline references, and each clonotype was defined by a unique CDR3 amino acid sequence together with V-J genes. Clonal expansion, Shannon diversity and CDR3 relatedness were evaluated with VDJtools (CalcPairwiseDistances, ClusterSamples), while phylogenetic trees were built in CLCbio workbench. Expanded clones were defined as having at least 8 unique UMIs, based on coefficient-of-variation modelling across technical triplicates. The public sequencing data were trimmed at Q25 with fastp and processed into clonotypes with MiXCR by TCRdb, which kept only in-frame beta chains. Each entry is one CDR3 protein sequence, shown with its most common DNA and genes. TCRdb assigned the V and J calls; the authors' analysis was not used. The sample table lists roughly 70,000 distinct CDR3 sequences, around 3.9% of them with a count of one. The ten biggest clones cover roughly 1.4% of the sample.

This clonotype was seen many times. Its antigen is still unknown. Base-call qualities are not available, and no considerably larger clone is one nucleotide away. For the unsorted PBMC libraries, 2 million PBMCs were stored in RNAlater at -80 degrees C until RNA extraction and were used to generate the libraries. Multiple sclerosis patients were enrolled in a US clinical protocol under which disease progression was evaluated by magnetic resonance imaging. PBMCs were separated from peripheral blood using Ficoll-Hypaque density gradient centrifugation and then cryopreserved in liquid nitrogen. The specimen sequenced was PBMCs. This receptor was identified in a man younger than 45 with multiple sclerosis.

The nucleotides are TGCAGTGCTAGAGCTCGGTTTAGCGGGGGGTCGGATGAGACCCAGTACTTC. The translation is CSARARFSGGSDETQYF. This chain is built from TRBV20-1 and TRBJ2-5; 10 central bases correspond to TRBD2. Trimming accounts for 1 base at V and 5 bases at J, while the number of junction bases matched to no gene is 13. CDR1 and CDR2 were assigned from the germline V gene (reference sequence) as DFQATT and SNEGSKA. The CDR3, from cysteine to phenylalanine, totals 17 residues. Only the CDR3 part of the read is kept: 51 bases, read in frame from the first base.